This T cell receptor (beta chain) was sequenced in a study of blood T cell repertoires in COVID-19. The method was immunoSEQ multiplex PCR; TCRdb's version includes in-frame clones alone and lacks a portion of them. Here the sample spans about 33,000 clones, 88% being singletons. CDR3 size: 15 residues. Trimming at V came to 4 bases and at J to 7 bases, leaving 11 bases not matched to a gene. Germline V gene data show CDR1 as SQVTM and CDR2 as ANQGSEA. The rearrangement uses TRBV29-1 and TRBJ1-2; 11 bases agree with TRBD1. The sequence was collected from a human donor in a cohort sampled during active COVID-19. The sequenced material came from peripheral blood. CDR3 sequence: CSVVGAGQGGLGYTF. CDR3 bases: TGCAGCGTTGTGGGGGCGGGACAGGGGGGCCTTGGCTACACCTTC.